This is a list of T cell receptor beta chains from one sample in a study of T cells in Graves' hyperthyroidism and ophthalmopathy. TCRdb re-called the multiplex PCR reads with MiXCR, one entry per CDR3 protein. The table has about 600,000 distinct CDR3 sequences, more than 14% seen once. Sequenced sample: blood. The receptors here all came from a woman aged 50 to 60 with Graves' ophthalmopathy. Each CDR3 is given with its conserved first and last residue. A D gene is named only where the DNA matches it firmly. Only some rows state a clone size, as once, few, many or a class for expanded clones.

TRBV29-1	TRBD2	TRBJ2-7	-	TGCAGCGTTGATGGGCTAGCGGGAGACGAGCAGTACTTC	CSVDGLAGDEQYF
TRBV14	TRBD2	TRBJ2-3	-	TGTGCCAGCAGCCAAACGGGGGGACTTAGCACAGATGCGCAGTATTTT	CASSQTGGLSTDAQYF
TRBV28	-	TRBJ2-4	-	TGTGCCAGCAGTTTGGGTCACAAAAACATTCAGTACTTC	CASSLGHKNIQYF
TRBV2	-	TRBJ2-7	-	TGTGCCAGCAGTTCACAGGGCTTCTCCTACGAGCAGTACTTC	CASSSQGFSYEQYF
TRBV12-3/TRBV12-4	-	TRBJ1-1	many	TGTGCCAGCAGACCAACCCCAGGGAGAGGCCTGAACACTGAAGCTTTCTTT	CASRPTPGRGLNTEAFF
TRBV7-9	-	TRBJ2-2	few	TGTGCCAGCAGCTCAGGGGATTCGAGTACCGGGGAGCTGTTTTTT	CASSSGDSSTGELFF
TRBV7-2	TRBD1	TRBJ2-7	-	TGTACCAGCAGCTTTGACAGGGGAGGAGAGGTGCAGTACTTC	CTSSFDRGGEVQYF
TRBV7-3	-	TRBJ2-2	-	TGTGCCAGCAGCCTTATATCCGGGGAGCTGTTTTTT	CASSLISGELFF
TRBV7-2	-	TRBJ1-2	many	TGTGCCAGCAGCTTAAGACGGAACTATGGCTACACCTTC	CASSLRRNYGYTF
TRBV9	-	TRBJ2-1	-	TGTGCCAGCAGCGTAGTATCAGGGCCGGAGGGTGAGCAGTTCTTC	CASSVVSGPEGEQFF
TRBV11-1	-	TRBJ2-1	-	TGTGCCAGCAGCAAAACCGCGGGACCATCTTTTTACAATGAGCAGTTCTTC	CASSKTAGPSFYNEQFF
TRBV5-1	-	TRBJ2-7	many	TGCGCCAGCAGCTTGGGGGGGACCAACTACGAGCAGTACTTC	CASSLGGTNYEQYF
TRBV20-1	-	TRBJ2-1	-	TGCAGTGTGTTTTCCCCGAGCTCCTACAATGAGCAGTTCTTC	CSVFSPSSYNEQFF
TRBV7-2	TRBD2	TRBJ2-1	-	TGTGCCAGCAGCTTAAGCGGACTAGGGGATCCAATGGATGAGCAGTTCTTC	CASSLSGLGDPMDEQFF
TRBV12-5	TRBD1	TRBJ1-2	many	TGTGCTAGTGGTTTGGTAGGGACTAACTTTCGACAGGGCCTTAACTATGGCTACACCTTC	CASGLVGTNFRQGLNYGYTF
TRBV11-2	-	TRBJ1-2	many	TGTGCCAGCAGCCCACCCTTTACAGGCGGAGGCTACACCTTC	CASSPPFTGGGYTF
TRBV20-1	TRBD2	TRBJ2-7	many	TGCAGTGCTAGAGTTCTAGCGGGAGTGGGGGAGCAGTACTTC	CSARVLAGVGEQYF
TRBV27	-	TRBJ2-1	few	TGTGCCAGCAGTTTTCTGGGATGGGGTGAGCAGTTCTTC	CASSFLGWGEQFF
TRBV29-1	-	TRBJ1-2	many	TGCAGCGTTGAGCTCCGGACGGATAGGGTCGGTGGCTACACCTTC	CSVELRTDRVGGYTF
TRBV7-9	-	TRBJ2-7	many	TGTGCCAGCAGCTTAAACGGATATTACGAGCAGTACTTC	CASSLNGYYEQYF
TRBV7-2	TRBD2	TRBJ2-7	many	TGTGCCAGCAGACAGGGACTAGCTGGCTACGAGCAGTACTTC	CASRQGLAGYEQYF
TRBV30	-	TRBJ2-2	many	TGTGCCTGGTCCGGGGGAGCTATCACCGGGGAGCTGTTTTTT	CAWSGGAITGELFF
TRBV28	-	TRBJ1-1	few	TGTGCCAGCAGTTTCCAAGTTAGGAGGTTCGCTGAAGCTTTCTTT	CASSFQVRRFAEAFF
TRBV20-1	TRBD1	TRBJ1-2	many	TGCAGTGCTAGAGATATAGGGACAGGGGCTGGCTACACCTTC	CSARDIGTGAGYTF
TRBV28	-	TRBJ2-7	-	TGTGCCAGCAGTTTCCGAACAGTGGACGAGCAGTACTTC	CASSFRTVDEQYF
TRBV5-1	TRBD2	TRBJ2-5	-	TGCGCCAGCAGCCCGGGTCTGCGGGAGGGGCAAGAGACCCAGTACTTC	CASSPGLREGQETQYF
TRBV27	-	TRBJ2-3	-	TGTGCCAGCAGTTTTGCAGGGAACACAGATACGCAGTATTTT	CASSFAGNTDTQYF
TRBV11-2	-	TRBJ1-2	many	TGTGCCAGCAGTTACTTATTGACAAGACCTAACTATGGCTACACCTTC	CASSYLLTRPNYGYTF
TRBV3-1	-	TRBJ2-7	many	TGTGCCAGCAGCCAAGGGTCAGGGTCGGTCGAGCAGTACTTC	CASSQGSGSVEQYF
TRBV20-1	TRBD2	TRBJ2-1	many	TGCAGTGCTCCCGGACTAGCGGGAGTTGGGGAGCAGTTCTTC	CSAPGLAGVGEQFF
TRBV19	-	TRBJ1-6	-	TGTGCCAGTACCACTGGACCGCGCAATTCACCCCTCCACTTT	CASTTGPRNSPLHF
TRBV4-3	-	TRBJ1-2	few	TGCGCCAGCAGCCAAGATAGAGGGCTCGGCGGCTACACCTTC	CASSQDRGLGGYTF
TRBV20-1	-	TRBJ1-5	many	TGCAGTGCTAGAGCTTGGGGGACACATCAGCCCCAGCATTTT	CSARAWGTHQPQHF
TRBV3-1	-	TRBJ2-1	many	TGTGCCAGCAGCCAAGTGATTTGGAATGAGCAGTTCTTC	CASSQVIWNEQFF
TRBV5-1	-	TRBJ2-3	many	TGCGCCAGCAGCTCAGTGAGGGGGGACACAGATACGCAGTATTTT	CASSSVRGDTDTQYF
TRBV7-3	-	TRBJ2-1	many	TGTGCCAGCAGCTTAAGTATTGCGGGACAGTACAATGAGCAGTTCTTC	CASSLSIAGQYNEQFF
TRBV4-3	TRBD2	TRBJ2-5	few	TGCGCCAGCAGCCAAGGGAGGAGACTAGCGGGAGGGGAGACCCAGTACTTC	CASSQGRRLAGGETQYF
TRBV27	TRBD2	TRBJ2-3	many	TGTGCCAGCAGTTTATCGACTAGCGGGAGTTCAGATACGCAGTATTTT	CASSLSTSGSSDTQYF
TRBV6-1	TRBD1	TRBJ1-1	many	TGTGCCAGCAGTACAGGACAGGGGGCCTCTGAAGCTTTCTTT	CASSTGQGASEAFF
TRBV24-1	-	TRBJ2-2	many	TGTGCCACCAGTGACTTCCAAGTAGGAGGAATGGCGGGTACCGGGGAGCTGTTTTTT	CATSDFQVGGMAGTGELFF
TRBV5-1	-	TRBJ1-1	many	TGCGCCAGCAGCTTGGATTGGGGAGACACTGAAGCTTTCTTT	CASSLDWGDTEAFF
TRBV6-1	-	TRBJ1-2	many	TGTGCCAGCAGTGTCGGGGGCGATAGCTATGGCTACACCTTC	CASSVGGDSYGYTF
TRBV7-9	-	TRBJ2-4	-	TGTGCCAGCAGCTCTTCCGGGAAGACAAAAAACATTCAGTACTTC	CASSSSGKTKNIQYF
TRBV5-5	-	TRBJ2-7	-	TGTGCCAGCACACCCGGGACTTTGGGGTACGAGCAGTACTTC	CASTPGTLGYEQYF
TRBV12-3/TRBV12-4	TRBD2	TRBJ2-7	many	TGTGCCAGCAGTTTAGGTACGGGAGGGAGAGAGCAGTACTTC	CASSLGTGGREQYF
TRBV20-1	-	TRBJ1-5	few	TGCAGTGCTAGAAGTTTACGGACCTGGGGGACCCAGCATTTT	CSARSLRTWGTQHF
TRBV27	-	TRBJ2-7	-	TGTGCCAGCAGTCCCCAGAGCGCCCACGAGCAGTACTTC	CASSPQSAHEQYF
TRBV6-1	-	TRBJ2-1	many	TGTGCCAGCAGCCACGATTCCGGGACACGGAATGAGCAGTTCTTC	CASSHDSGTRNEQFF
TRBV4-3	-	TRBJ1-1	-	TGCGCCAGCAGCCTTAGACGGCCGAACACTGAAGCTTTCTTT	CASSLRRPNTEAFF
TRBV6-2/TRBV6-3	TRBD2	TRBJ2-1	many	TGTGCCAGCAGTTACTCGACTAGCGGGCCGTACAATGAGCAGTTCTTC	CASSYSTSGPYNEQFF
TRBV5-1	TRBD2	TRBJ2-1	many	TGCGCCAGCAGCCCAAGACCGGGACTAGCGGACAATGAGCAGTTCTTC	CASSPRPGLADNEQFF
TRBV7-6	-	TRBJ1-5	few	TGTGCCAGCAGCTTAGTGCGGCCTTCACCGGGGCTTGGCAATCAGCCCCAGCATTTT	CASSLVRPSPGLGNQPQHF
TRBV19	-	TRBJ2-4	-	TGTGCCAGTAGTGTCACAGTACTAGCCAAAAACATTCAGTACTTC	CASSVTVLAKNIQYF
TRBV24-1	-	TRBJ2-5	many	TGTGCCACCAGTGATGTCCGACAGTCGGTCGGCCTCGAGACCCAGTACTTC	CATSDVRQSVGLETQYF